This TCR beta chain is drawn from a study of T cells in Graves' hyperthyroidism and ophthalmopathy. Study details: Peripheral blood was secured at the point of initial diagnosis, before any treatment. Study-wide findings and caveats: The model identified upcoming ophthalmopathy a median approximately 6.5 months ahead of onset. Most thyroid-expanded clonotypes above 0.001 were also found in blood.

This clonotype was found a few times. What it recognizes is unknown. Amplification yielded TCR beta CDR3 regions, with RNA transcripts as the source. The HTBI primer set drove a first-round RT-PCR of the TCR CDR3. TCRdb used MiXCR to reprocess the multiplex PCR reads, holding one entry per CDR3 protein. The sample holds 460,000 or so distinct CDR3 sequences; about an eighth are singletons and the top ten take around 17%. This CDR3 comprises 15 residues. The germline CDR1 and CDR2 sequences are SQVTM and ANQGSEA. After removal of 7 bases from V and 7 bases from J, the junction contained 18 bases not matched to a gene.

This receptor was identified in a woman aged 18 to 35 with Graves' hyperthyroidism. The rearrangement joins TRBV29-1 to TRBJ1-1; 7 nucleotides align to TRBD1. What was sequenced was blood. CDR3 coding DNA: TGCAGCGCGGGGCCGGTGAAGGGGGCTTTTTTTGAAGCTTTCTTT. It is translated as CSAGPVKGAFFEAFF.